This record looks at one T cell receptor beta chain sequence and its context. Its specificity is unknown. PCR used 60 Vbeta primers and 13 Jbeta primers. Source study methods: A follow-up analysis tallied around 80 million unique TCR beta chains, approximately 10 million shared. Method: immunoSEQ multiplex PCR; TCRdb's copy keeps in-frame clones and lacks some. That table is the source of V, J and clone size, and D and trimming were worked out from the DNA. The sample lists some 150,000 clones; around 79% were seen once. CDR3 size: 15 residues. CDR1 is SGHNT, CDR2 YYREEE, per germline (reference sequence). Trimming removed 6 bases at V and 2 bases at J, with 14 bases between. This sample is drawn from a study of cytomegalovirus exposure and HLA in healthy donors. Overall study results and limits: In a later analysis, TCR association rates varied by HLA locus: DRB1 most, HLA-C fewest. CMV serostatus was the only immune exposure information that was available. Some TCR beta chains (about 180 of them) were listed as cytomegalovirus-associated.

This TCR was sampled from a male donor in good health and CMV-seronegative. Sequences were obtained from PBMCs. The V gene is TRBV5-4, the J gene TRBJ2-2; the D gene is possibly TRBD2 (5 bases). In nucleotides, the CDR3 is TGTGCCAGCAACCAAGGCGGGTCAAACACCGGGGAGCTGTTTTTT. This gives the protein CASNQGGSNTGELFF.